The clone carrying this TCR beta chain was observed once. Its matching antigen is unknown. The data are from a study of T cell responses to AZD1222 COVID-19 vaccine. The repertoire was sequenced with immunoSEQ multiplex PCR; TCRdb's copy has only in-frame clones and lacks some. In the table there are over 85,000 clones, about 81% of which are singletons. Study-wide points: Most donors were white British, females outnumbered males, and clonal diversity was possibly underestimated.

CDR3 size: 13 residues. Trimming removed 4 bases from V and 5 bases from J; junction bases left unmatched: 2. Second doses that came at about 4 or about 12 weeks were put together. The clonotype was recovered from an adult who received the AZD1222 COVID-19 vaccine. Material: peripheral blood, obtained 28 days after the second AZD1222 dose. The V and J genes are TRBV12-3 or TRBV12-4 and TRBJ2-1, with 7 bases identical to TRBD1. CDR3 sequence: CASSSDRNNEQFF. CDR3 DNA sequence: TGTGCCAGCAGTTCGGACAGGAACAATGAGCAGTTCTTC.